A selection of T cell receptor beta chains follows, all from one sample in a study of OX40 agonist ivuxolimab in advanced cancers. Clones were sequenced by immunoSEQ multiplex PCR, and TCRdb holds only the in-frame ones, with some missing. The sample yields fewer than 85,000 clones, less than 95% seen once. The sequences come from CD4+ or CD8+ T cells sorted from blood, collected in a trial of the OX40 agonist ivuxolimab. Receptors were obtained from an adult with an advanced solid tumor such as melanoma, head and neck, liver or kidney cancer. Each CDR3 is given with its conserved first and last residue. Fields, in order: CDR3 protein, CDR3 DNA, V gene, clone size, J gene, D gene. D genes are given only for firm matches. Part of the rows lack a size; the others show once, few, many or a class for expanded clones.

CASSPGTSVTGELFF TGTGCCAGCAGCCCAGGGACTAGCGTCACCGGGGAGCTGTTTTTT TRBV7-2 . TRBJ2-2 TRBD2
CASSYGGGGTQYF TGTGCCAGCAGCTATGGAGGGGGGGGGACCCAGTACTTC TRBV27 few TRBJ2-5 .
CASSLVASSYEQYF TGTGCCAGCAGCTTGGTTGCCAGCTCCTACGAGCAGTACTTC TRBV5-5 . TRBJ2-7 .
CAWGQMTADTQYF TGTGCCTGGGGACAAATGACGGCAGATACGCAGTATTTT TRBV30 . TRBJ2-3 .
CASSYEGPAYEQYF TGTGCCAGCAGTTACGAGGGGCCCGCCTACGAGCAGTACTTC TRBV6-6 . TRBJ2-7 .
CASSSRDREEGWGEQYF TGTGCCAGCAGCTCCCGGGACAGGGAAGAGGGTTGGGGAGAGCAGTACTTC TRBV13 . TRBJ2-7 TRBD1
CASSVEAYGYTF TGTGCCAGCAGCGTAGAAGCATATGGCTACACCTTC TRBV9 . TRBJ1-2 .
CASSPLTGTYNEQFF TGCGCCAGCAGCCCGCTAACGGGTACCTACAATGAGCAGTTCTTC TRBV4-1 . TRBJ2-1 .
CASSTTAYEQYF TGTGCCAGCAGCACGACAGCCTACGAGCAGTACTTC TRBV5-6 . TRBJ2-7 .
CSAQGAQSNYGYTF TGCAGCGCGCAGGGGGCGCAATCCAACTATGGCTACACCTTC TRBV29-1 . TRBJ1-2 TRBD1
CATSAITGGVNEQFF TGTGCCACCAGCGCTATAACAGGGGGTGTTAATGAGCAGTTCTTC TRBV15 . TRBJ2-1 TRBD1
CASSLNRGWTEAFF TGTGCCAGTAGTCTCAACAGGGGTTGGACTGAAGCTTTCTTT TRBV19 . TRBJ1-1 TRBD1
CASSAGTGRYEQYF TGTGCCAGCAGCGCCGGGACAGGGCGCTACGAGCAGTACTTC TRBV5-5 . TRBJ2-7 TRBD1
CASTVLSGNTIYF TGTGCCTCGACAGTCCTCTCTGGAAACACCATATATTTT TRBV30 . TRBJ1-3 .
CASSLGHLGEQYF TGTGCCAGCAGCTTAGGCCACTTGGGCGAGCAGTACTTC TRBV11-2 . TRBJ2-7 .
CASRLNRGSLPAGELFF TGTGCCAGCAGACTCAATCGGGGTAGCCTCCCGGCCGGGGAGCTGTTTTTT TRBV16 . TRBJ2-2 .
CASSLETGYQETQYF TGTGCCAGCAGCTTAGAGACAGGGTACCAAGAGACCCAGTACTTC TRBV7-9 . TRBJ2-5 TRBD1
CASSFLAGSYEQYF TGTGCCAGCAGCTTTCTGGCGGGCTCCTACGAGCAGTACTTC TRBV7-6 . TRBJ2-7 .
CASGTGQMRPQHF TGTGCCAGCGGGACAGGGCAGATGCGGCCCCAGCATTTT TRBV6-5 . TRBJ1-5 TRBD1
CASSSRQALYNEQFF TGTGCCAGCAGCTCCCGACAGGCCCTCTACAATGAGCAGTTCTTC TRBV7-3 . TRBJ2-1 .
CASRLAGGDSYNEQFF TGCGCCAGCAGGTTAGCGGGGGGGGACTCCTACAATGAGCAGTTCTTC TRBV4-1 . TRBJ2-1 TRBD2
CAIRQPNSYEQYF TGTGCCATCCGACAGCCTAACTCCTACGAGCAGTACTTC TRBV7-6 . TRBJ2-7 .
CASSQGRGTGDGYTF TGCGCCAGCAGCCAAGGCCGTGGGACAGGGGATGGCTACACCTTC TRBV4-1 . TRBJ1-2 TRBD1
CASSGTNGYTF TGTGCCAGCAGCGGGACAAATGGCTACACCTTC TRBV9 . TRBJ1-2 .
CASSVPAGGPNEQFF TGTGCCAGCAGTGTCCCCGCGGGGGGGCCAAATGAGCAGTTCTTC TRBV6-1 once TRBJ2-1 TRBD2
CASSLGAADQETQYF TGTGCCAGCAGCTTAGGGGCGGCCGACCAAGAGACCCAGTACTTC TRBV11-2 . TRBJ2-5 .
CASSIQGPYEQYF TGTGCCAGTAGTATTCAGGGCCCCTACGAGCAGTACTTC TRBV19 . TRBJ2-7 .
CASSQGPRGREGGSPLHF TGCGCCAGCAGCCAAGGTCCACGCGGACGGGAGGGGGGATCACCCCTCCACTTT TRBV4-3 . TRBJ1-6 .
CASSFQGTTEAFF TGTGCCAGCAGTTTTCAGGGTACCACTGAAGCTTTCTTT TRBV27 . TRBJ1-1 .
CASSQENMNTEAFF TGCGCCAGCAGCCAAGAAAACATGAACACTGAAGCTTTCTTT TRBV4-1 once TRBJ1-1 .
CASSQGTRRAGGTGELFF TGCGCCAGCAGCCAAGGGACCCGGAGAGCGGGGGGCACCGGGGAGCTGTTTTTT TRBV4-3 . TRBJ2-2 TRBD2
CASSRVQGYEKLFF TGTGCCAGCAGCCGGGTCCAGGGTTATGAAAAACTGTTTTTT TRBV7-9 . TRBJ1-4 .
CASSRGLAVYNEQFF TGCGCCAGCAGCCGGGGACTAGCGGTCTACAATGAGCAGTTCTTC TRBV4-3 . TRBJ2-1 TRBD2
CASSPTGNTEAFF TGTGCCAGCAGCCCCACTGGGAACACTGAAGCTTTCTTT TRBV4-2 . TRBJ1-1 .
CASRDSAPGNTIYF TGTGCCAGCAGAGACAGCGCCCCCGGAAACACCATATATTTT TRBV27 once TRBJ1-3 .